The present entry profiles one TCR beta chain with its context. It has no known antigen specificity. Base quality data are lacking; no much larger clone is found one base away. These data are taken from a study of cytomegalovirus exposure and HLA in healthy donors (dated by TCRdb to 2016 to 2017). At the level of the whole study: An earlier analysis of fewer than 750 of the donors reported 250 to 300 Gb of sequence data and approximately 120 million unique TCR beta sequences obtained from about 179 million T cells. Of the roughly 420 genotyped donors, 81% were placed in the genetic ancestry cluster associated with self-reported Caucasian donors. Around 320 gigabases of sequencing data and 78 million or so unique TCR sequences were included in an early release covering about 600 HLA-typed donors. The T cell repertoires of about 700 subjects were profiled by immunosequencing and related to cytomegalovirus serostatus. Across approximately 400 genotyped donors of the cohort, an average of 235,054 unique TCR beta nucleotide sequences per donor were sequenced, and roughly 20% of those sequences were non-productive. A later genetic analysis took genome-wide SNP genotypes for about 65% of the 666 donors and used that subset as a discovery cohort. Rather than using new phenotypic data, the later analysis identified candidate immune exposures from TCR beta sequences and from how often those sequences occurred across donors. The study aimed to test whether signatures of past pathogen exposure could be identified by cataloging public T cell receptors. Every discovery cohort repertoire had been produced on one sequencing platform. To predict cytomegalovirus infection status, the study combined high-throughput TCR immunosequencing, statistical association of individual TCRs with disease status, and machine learning. Both class I and class II loci were covered by HLA typing, at four-digit resolution. A later analysis re-examined previously published TCR beta repertoires from roughly 720 donors and added high-resolution HLA genotyping to investigate patterns of TCR occurrence. A separate validation cohort of approximately 120 different subjects was used in addition to the approximately 670-subject first cohort. Alongside the repertoire data, information on donor age, sex, ethnicity and CMV serostatus was compiled. An earlier analysis of approximately 500 of the donors applied high-throughput TCR beta sequencing to assess whether each TCR beta V gene segment acted as functional or pseudogenic. The number of donors typed differed by locus, with about 629-630 for A, B, C, DRB1 and DQB1, 522 for DQA1, about 610 for DPA1, and 450 to 480 for DPB1. Because of strong linkage in the cohort, four to six DR-DQ haplotypes were treated as single units for association and clustering. Overall study outcomes, separate from this receptor: Compared with the roughly 600-donor mean, donors in an Asian-associated ancestry cluster had fewer N-insertions in productive TCRs, according to a later genetic analysis. A further reported finding was that TCR beta sequences accurately predicted the HLA-A and HLA-B alleles for most subjects in the first cohort. Compared with equally common non-associated chains, HLA-associated TCR beta chains in a later analysis were more clonally expanded and had lower generation probabilities. Strong co-occurrence of HLA alleles, especially DR and DQ, made assigning TCR associations to individual alleles difficult. A later genetic analysis associated a missense DCLRE1C variant with V-gene and J-gene trimming of TCR beta chains, and an independent cohort replicated the association. While some public TCRs were present in many individuals, most TCR sequences turned up only very rarely across donors. Because some donors lacked HLA typing at each locus, the association tests relied only on the typed subset. According to the authors, the approach could potentially be generalized to other disease states and immunological phenotypes. An earlier analysis of approximately 590 of the donors showed that most TCR beta V segments appeared in productive rearrangements either about 90% or about 30% of the time, which broadly matched IMGT annotations. Several of the top co-occurrence clusters appeared to be linked to parvovirus B19, influenza, CMV and Epstein-Barr virus, according to a later analysis. The cohort was sequenced for TCR beta chains only, and without alpha or paired-chain data the features that could be detected were limited. A later analysis found that TCR association rates varied across HLA loci, with DRB1 alleles showing the most associated TCRs and HLA-C alleles the fewest. The only immune exposure information available for the cohort was CMV serostatus. The presence/absence analyses assumed that sequencing depth was roughly uniform across donors, and that assumption may not be true. The earlier analysis of approximately 540 of the donors excluded approximately 15 rarely observed V segments, including chromosome 9 orphons, because counts were too low. The sequencing pipeline was judged likely to have produced a cluster of highly shared sequence variants as a technical artifact. In the study, 164 TCR beta chains were listed as associated with cytomegalovirus. A later analysis found that most CMV-associated TCR beta chains appeared HLA-restricted, with HLA associations seemingly driven largely by CMV exposure. At a false discovery rate of 0.05, a later analysis linked fewer than 20,000 TCR beta sequences to specific HLA alleles. The classifier was reported to diagnose cytomegalovirus status with high specificity and sensitivity in both the original cohort and the validation cohort. Some IMGT-functional V segments, including TRBV6-2 and TRBV6-3, could not be told apart with the 87-base-pair reads, so those segments were excluded. In vitro tests confirmed that a few of the cytomegalovirus-associated TCR beta chains recognize cytomegalovirus antigens. Linkage disequilibrium might explain the correlated functional status among segregating V segments, but an unknown experimental factor could not be ruled out.

Receptor libraries were prepared by the immunoSEQ multiplex PCR assay. The multiplex PCR relied on a mix of 60 forward primers for TCR Vbeta segments and 13 reverse primers for TCR Jbeta segments. The CDR3 region of rearranged TCR beta genes was amplified from genomic DNA with a multiplex PCR assay. Amplified TCR beta libraries were sequenced as 87-base-pair reads on the Illumina HiSeq System. In the original analysis: A later analysis tallied 70 million to 100 million unique TCR beta chains across the 666 repertoires, and about 12 million of those chains were shared by two or more donors. Raw reads were error-corrected and collapsed into unique sequences by a nearest-neighbor algorithm in which closely related sequences were merged to remove PCR and sequencing errors. CDR3 sequences were aligned to IMGT reference sequences to assign V, D and J gene segments. For a sequence to be retained, a match of at least six nucleotides to both a V gene segment and a J gene segment was required. A rearrangement counted as productive if the CDR3 had no stop codons and remained in frame with V and J, and every other rearrangement counted as non-productive. Following IMGT convention, CDR3 was defined as the stretch from the second conserved V-encoded cysteine up to the conserved J-encoded phenylalanine. The earlier analysis of some 540 of the donors excluded any sequence lacking an unambiguous match to a single V gene segment. An earlier analysis of approximately 590 of the donors called V segments functional above 56.7% productive rearrangements and segregating when the between-donor standard deviation exceeded 5%. A statistical classification framework was built for diagnosing cytomegalovirus status from the catalog of TCR beta chain sequences. In a later analysis, V and J genes were assigned by comparing TCR nucleotide sequences against IMGT/GENE-DB human TR gene sequences. A later analysis assigned CDR3 sequences and most-parsimonious VDJ recombination scenarios with the TCRdist pipeline. In a later analysis, each TCR beta chain was defined by its CDR3 amino acid sequence together with its V-gene family, and reads lacking a unique V-gene family were excluded. To address suspected cross-contamination and a sequencing artifact, a later analysis removed several hundred highly shared, low-generation-probability nucleotide sequences. In a later analysis, a clonal expansion index was calculated for each public chain from normalized within-repertoire ranks of inferred template counts. A later analysis computed generation probabilities with a VDJ recombination model fitted to out-of-frame rearrangements, and checked the results against IGoR. In a later analysis, TCR-TCR, TCR-HLA and TCR-CMV co-occurrence was scored with hypergeometric tests, and a repertoire-size bias correction was applied to TCR pairs. To estimate false discovery rates, a later analysis permuted the HLA or CMV assignments 20 times. In a later analysis, co-occurring TCRs were grouped using DBSCAN, and TCRdist sequence similarity was added for clustering within HLA-allele-positive subsets. For co-occurrence clustering, repertoires with fewer than 30,000 or more than 120,000 public chains were excluded, along with a handful of repertoires with anomalous nucleotide sharing. As stored in TCRdb, this immuneACCESS dataset retains in-frame rearrangements with V and J assigned. A fraction of the clones does not appear; measured against another copy, unresolved V genes explain less than half of the discrepancy, and the remainder lacks a known reason. V and J calls and clone size are those listed in that table; D and trimming were worked out from the DNA. The sample data list more than 90,000 clones, and around 85% of these were observed just once. The ten top clones hold 3% to 5% of the sample.

At the junction V is shortened by 1 base and J by 1 base; bases outside the gene matches: 4. Counted from cysteine to phenylalanine, this CDR3 has 17 amino acids. Just CDR3 DNA is preserved here, 51 bases in frame from base 1. The germline V gene (reference sequence) yields SEHNR for CDR1 and FQNEAQ for CDR2. The cohort comprised approximately 700 healthy bone marrow donors. All cohort members were sampled while nominally healthy, although unrecorded immune exposures were likely present. The donor tested CMV seronegative, placing the donor among the approximately 400 seronegative members of the cohort. A peripheral blood sample was provided by each donor, and peripheral blood mononuclear cells were used for TCR beta sequencing. Genomic DNA was extracted from the blood cell samples with the Qiagen DNeasy Blood Extraction Kit.

The receptor's source is a man aged 25 to 40 in good health and CMV-seronegative. The sequenced material came from PBMCs. The chain joins TRBV7-9 to TRBJ2-3; 11 bases in between match TRBD2. The CDR3 has the sequence CASSLEGTSGGTDTQYF. Read as DNA, the sequence is TGTGCCAGCAGCTTAGAAGGGACTAGCGGCGGCACAGATACGCAGTATTTT.